These 11 T cell receptor beta chains were sequenced from one sample in a study of T cell changes during pregnancy in multiple sclerosis. Clones were sequenced by immunoSEQ multiplex PCR, and TCRdb holds only the in-frame ones, with some missing. The sample has about 66,000 clones, 90% seen once. The sample in question was peripheral blood, obtained in the third trimester of pregnancy. Every receptor here comes from a female donor with multiple sclerosis, enrolled in a pregnancy study.

This chain uses TRBV10-3 with TRBJ1-1; perhaps TRBD1 as D (5 bases). CDR1 is ENHRY, CDR2 SYGVKD, per germline. CDR3 size: 17 residues. The V gene lost 3 bases and the J gene lost 1 base, with 18 bases spanning the gap. CDR3 nucleotides: TGTGCCATCAGTGACTCACTCCGTGGACATCCGAACACTGAAGCTTTCTTT. It is translated as CAISDSLRGHPNTEAFF.

The V and J genes are TRBV27 and TRBJ1-2; 8 nucleotides align to TRBD1. V lost 2 bases to trimming and J lost 6 bases; unmatched junction nucleotides: 8. CDR1 is MNHEY and CDR2 is SMNVEV in the germline V gene (reference sequence). CDR3 size: 15 residues. The CDR3 loop reads CASSLQQGEIDGYTF. In DNA, the CDR3 is TGTGCCAGCAGTTTACAACAGGGGGAAATCGATGGCTACACCTTC.

The rearrangement joins TRBV19 to TRBJ2-5; D is perhaps TRBD2 (6 bases). The CDR3 totals 13 residues. Germline assignment: CDR1 LNHDA and CDR2 SQIVND (reference sequence). V shed 1 base and J shed 3 bases, with 6 bases lying between them. CDR3 sequence (DNA): TGTGCCAGTAGTATAGGGGGGGAAGAGACCCAGTACTTC. Encoded protein: CASSIGGEETQYF.

V is TRBV11-3 and J is TRBJ2-2; tentatively, D is TRBD2 (5 bases). V gave up 1 base and J gave up 5 bases, with 11 bases separating them. The CDR3 is 15 residues long. Germline values: CDR1 SGHNT, CDR2 YENEEA. CDR3 in DNA: TGTGCCAGCAGCTTAGGCGACCCGGGGACCGGGGAGCTGTTTTTT. Protein: CASSLGDPGTGELFF.

The V call is TRBV6-5, the J call TRBJ1-1; 7 bases are shared with TRBD1. The CDR3 is made up of 15 amino acids. The junction had 12 bases not matched to a gene; V was cut back by 4 bases and J by 7 bases. Germline CDR1 is MNHEY and CDR2 is SVGAGI. DNA of the CDR3: TGTGCCAGCAGTTCACAGGGGACTTCTCTGGTTGAAGCTTTCTTT. Its translation: CASSSQGTSLVEAFF.

The CDR3 bases are TGTGCCAGCAGCGGGGGGGAGGCATCTAATGAGCAGTTCTTC. Translating it yields CASSGGEASNEQFF. The V gene is TRBV9, the J gene TRBJ2-1, with D perhaps TRBD2 (6 bases). The germline CDR1 and CDR2 sequences are SGDLS and YYNGEE. The CDR3 covers 14 residues. Trimming left V 3 bases short and J 7 bases short, with 14 bases between.

J is TRBJ1-1 and V is TRBV6-5; D gene unclear. Trimming pared 4 bases from V and 2 bases from J, leaving 8 bases between. The CDR3 totals 13 residues. Germline CDR1 MNHEY, CDR2 SVGAGI. CDR3 sequence (DNA): TGTGCCAGCAGTTCCCTAATAAACACTGAAGCTTTCTTT. Residues: CASSSLINTEAFF.

The chain employs TRBV2 and TRBJ2-2; TRBD1 might be the D (5 bases). From germline, CDR1 is SNHLY and CDR2 FYNNEI. The CDR3 totals 13 residues. Trimming took 6 bases from V and 7 from J, leaving 12 bases between them. The CDR3 nucleotides are TGTGCCAGCAGGCAGGGTGCGGTCGGGGAGCTGTTTTTT. Translated, it gives CASRQGAVGELFF.

CDR3 bases: TGTGCCAGCAGCCCAACACAGGGAGCGTCCCAGTACTTC. This sequence encodes CASSPTQGASQYF. This sequence joins TRBV14 and TRBJ2-5, with D perhaps matching TRBD1 (6 bases). Trimming removed 4 bases at V and 9 bases at J, with 15 bases between. Germline V lookup: CDR1 SGHDN, CDR2 FVKESK. This CDR3 has 13 residues.

CDR3 sequence (DNA): TGTGCCAGCAGGTTTTCGGGGGAAGAGACCCAGTACTTC. As protein: CASRFSGEETQYF. The gene calls are TRBV6-1 and TRBJ2-5, with D perhaps matching TRBD2 (6 bases). This CDR3 has 13 amino acids. Germline loops: CDR1 MNHNS, CDR2 SASEGT. The V and J ends lost 6 bases and 3 bases respectively, with 11 bases between them.

This chain links TRBV5-8 with TRBJ1-3; TRBD1 might be the D (5 bases). This CDR3 has 16 residues. Germline values: CDR1 SGHTS, CDR2 YDEGEE. V was cut by 0 bases and J by 3 bases, with 13 bases left in between. CDR3 region: CASSLASGGIGNTIYF. Written as DNA, the CDR3 is TGTGCCAGCAGCTTGGCTTCCGGGGGAATTGGAAACACCATATATTTT.